This TCR beta chain was found in a study of shared clonotypes between healthy human individuals (dated by TCRdb to the early 2020s). Regarding the study in general: A few men and a couple of women, aged 18 to 49 years, made up the cohort. For each donor, CD4 naive and CD4 memory were each given three plates, CD8 naive was given two plates, and CD8 memory was given one plate. To estimate repertoire size and how much clonotypes are shared between individuals, the study performed deep sequencing of blood TCR repertoires from roughly five healthy adults. Libraries were prepared and TCR repertoires were sequenced by different laboratories using diverse techniques, in order to increase sequencing depth and limit assay-specific biases. Each donor's leukapheresis produced roughly between about 0.9 and 9.5 billion PBMCs.

Spanning cysteine to phenylalanine, the CDR3 consists of 14 amino acids. Only the CDR3 region is kept as DNA, spanning 42 bases read in frame from base 1. From the germline V gene (reference sequence), CDR1 is SEHNR and CDR2 is FQNEAQ. Trimming removed 4 bases from V and 0 bases from J, leaving 7 bases between the germline ends. As to this clone: Its antigen has not been determined. Qualities for individual bases were not recorded, and no much larger clone is one base off.

Study-level results and caveats: Incomplete sequencing was indicated by rarefaction of sorted-subset datasets, despite the large sequencing depth. Based on pairwise subsampling, the degree of clonotype sharing among donors was expected to be affected by sequencing depth. Sampling was restricted to blood, and TCR repertoires in tissues likely differ from the TCR repertoires found in blood. Estimated clonotype richness was generally larger for naive than for memory subsets. Because the study included only a small number of donors, the genetic and exposure-history diversity represented was limited. About 5% of naive CD4, around 3.5% of naive CD8, around 2.3% of memory CD4, and approximately 0.39% of memory CD8 clonotypes were shared across several donors. Compared with non-shared clonotypes, clonotypes shared by all four sorted-subset donors had higher generation probabilities.

The donors were healthy, HIV-negative adults with no recently reported acute infections or vaccinations. Every donor was a Caucasian adult residing in Nashville, Tennessee, USA. CD4+ T cells were enriched through magnetic negative selection, after which naive cells were positively selected on CD45RA and the remaining negative fraction served as the memory subset. After blood collection by leukapheresis, PBMCs were isolated using Ficoll-Histopaque density gradient centrifugation and then cryopreserved in the vapor phase of liquid nitrogen. Purity and quantity of every magnetically sorted T cell population were checked by analytical flow cytometry. From each sorted fraction, genomic DNA was isolated and quantified by UV absorbance on a Nanodrop 2000c. Using the deep immunoSEQ assay, multiplex PCR amplified TCR CDR3 regions from genomic DNA. Extracted genomic DNA from each cell subset was distributed evenly across all wells of several immunoSEQ 96-well plates, and each plate was treated as a replicate. For sorted subsets, approximately 210 ng of genomic DNA, equivalent to tens of thousands of T cell genomes, went into each replicate PCR. Purified libraries were measured with a Qubit 3.0 fluorometer, size-checked on a Bioanalyzer 2100, and measured again with the KAPA Library Quantification kit. Each immunoSEQ 96-well plate was sequenced on its own single-read 150-cycle Illumina NextSeq 550 flow cell. As for the authors' bioinformatics: Because only junctional sequences without quality scores were contained in the immunoSEQ output, filtering matching that applied to full-length reads could not be performed. Sequences were annotated with PyIR, a Python wrapper for IgBLAST v1.9, using IMGT germline references to assign V/J genes and CDR3. Reads were removed for weak V/J assignments (E-value above 1e-6), missing CDR3, stop codons, out-of-frame junctions, or ambiguous translated residues. V3J clonotypes were defined as sequences sharing the same inferred V gene, J gene, and CDR3 amino acid sequence. To compute the percentage overlap between repertoires, the number of shared unique clonotypes was divided by the size of the smaller repertoire. RTK rarefaction, the Chao1 estimator, and Recon v2.1 estimates of unobserved clonotypes were used to assess repertoire richness. Generation probabilities were computed with OLGA for all TCRbeta clonotypes obtained by the gDNA method from several donors. Drawn from immuneACCESS, this table holds only the in-frame rearrangements with V and J called that TCRdb kept. Clones are partly lost; checked studies trace under half to an unresolved V gene and leave the rest unexplained. The V and J calls and clone size come from that table; D and trimming were worked out from the DNA. For this sample the table gives 600,000 to 750,000 clones, of which 72% were detected only once. Approximately 1.8% of the sample belongs to the ten largest clones.

The TCR originated in a woman aged 25-40 years in good health. The V gene is TRBV7-9 and the J gene is TRBJ1-3, with the D gene not clear enough to name. Sample: memory CD4+ T cells sorted from blood. Explained via the paper, the cell subset or site label denotes: CD45RA-negative fraction. The CDR3 protein is CASSSQYSGNTIYF. The DNA sequence is as follows: TGTGCCAGCAGCTCCCAATACTCTGGAAACACCATATATTTT. Outside the CDR3, residues come from the reference TRBV7-9 and TRBJ1-3 proteins, so the full variable domain is: DTGVSQNPRHKITKRGQNVTFRCDPISEHNRLYWYRQTLGQGPEFLTYFQNEAQLEKSRLLSDRFSAERPKGSFSTLEIQRTEQGDSAMYLCASSSQYSGNTIYFGEGSWLTVV.